This T cell receptor (beta chain) was sequenced during a study of radiation and T cells in renal cell carcinoma. Findings of the study overall: Compared with controls, irradiated tumors had more, larger dominant CDR3 motifs. Irradiated tumors had higher TCR clonality than control tumors.

The CDR3 sequence is 15 residues long. Trimming took 0 bases from V and 3 from J, leaving 9 bases between them. Per the germline V gene, CDR1 is MNHEY and CDR2 is SVGAGI. Noted treatment: treatment-naive control, cytoreductive nephrectomy. The method was immunoSEQ multiplex PCR; TCRdb's version includes in-frame clones alone and lacks a portion of them. The table has around 26,000 clones, roughly 64% seen once. There are a few counts of this clone. The antigen remains undetermined. The source material was tumor tissue, sampled from a patient whose treatment was nephrectomy without radiotherapy. The chain joins TRBV6-5 to TRBJ1-5, with D maybe TRBD1 (5 bases). This receptor was obtained from a man aged 40-49 years with renal cell carcinoma. CDR3 residues: CASSYSGQPNQPQHF. CDR3 coding DNA: TGTGCCAGCAGTTACTCTGGACAACCCAATCAGCCCCAGCATTTT.